This is a list of T cell receptor beta chains from one sample in a study of CD8 T cells in Susac syndrome. One entry per CDR3 protein results from TCRdb running MiXCR on the immunoSEQ multiplex PCR reads. Seen here are 150,000 to 200,000 distinct CDR3 sequences, approximately 95% observed once, and the top ten hold over 0.09%. The sequenced sample consisted of CD4+ T cells from PBMCs. These receptors were taken from a human donor with multiple sclerosis. Both conserved end residues are trimmed from each CDR3. Fields, in order: V gene, CDR3 protein.

TRBV15,ATSSYSNQPQH
TRBV29-1,SVVDGPPRSSYEQY
TRBV25-1,ASSGQVGEKLF
TRBV4-1,ASTQPGLPGELF
TRBV6-2/TRBV6-3,ASKAQGRDDYGYT
TRBV2,ASSQSNTGELF
TRBV7-3,ASSPGTLQGYT
TRBV20-1,SARDREYGYT
TRBV6-6,ASSYGQTWNQPQH
TRBV7-2,ASSLGWGARYNEQF
TRBV4-3,ASSQELNRATEAF
TRBV20-1,SARDFVVNEQF
TRBV5-4,ASSGRQGSYTGELF
TRBV20-1,GAYRSNIQY
TRBV28,ASTDSTGSSSTDTQY
TRBV25-1,ASSKAGIGQGNYGYT
TRBV7-2,ASSQGQGSQPLH
TRBV30,AWMTGSNTGELF